This entry lists 12 T cell receptor beta chains sequenced from one sample in a study of shared T cell receptors in the human thymus. Libraries were prepared by immunoSEQ multiplex PCR; TCRdb keeps only in-frame clonotypes and omits some of them. The sample comprises roughly 700,000 clones, 70% to 90% of which are singletons, and around 0.0099% rests with the top ten. The data also belong to a second study, concerning human thymus T cells.

The sample was thymocytes. These receptors all stem from a boy younger than two with a congenital heart defect.

The V gene is TRBV11-3, the J gene TRBJ2-2, with 8 positions matching TRBD1. CDR3 length: 15 amino acids. Unmatched junction bases numbered 9, after V lost 5 bases and J lost 7 bases. The germline gives CDR1 SGHNT, CDR2 YENEEA. The CDR3 DNA is TGTGCCAGCAGCACTCGGACAGGGTCGGGCGGGGAGCTGTTTTTT. Protein: CASSTRTGSGGELFF.

The V gene is TRBV7-3, the J gene TRBJ2-2, with 7 bases lining up with TRBD1. The CDR3 loop spans 18 amino acids. Germline V CDR1 and CDR2: SGHTA, FQGTGA. Trimming took 1 base from V and 0 from J; bases not matched to a gene: 8. The CDR3 nucleotides are TGTGCCAGCAGCTTAAAAGGGGGCCCTAGGGCGAACACCGGGGAGCTGTTTTTT. Translating it yields CASSLKGGPRANTGELFF.

This chain uses TRBV28 with TRBJ2-2; a weak D match, TRBD2 (5 bases). Trimming took off 6 bases at V and 0 bases at J, with 11 bases between the two ends. The CDR3 is 15 amino acids. The germline V gene encodes CDR1 MDHEN and CDR2 SYDVKM. The CDR3 is CASRERSPNTGELFF. CDR3 nucleotide sequence: TGTGCCAGCAGAGAGCGGTCCCCGAACACCGGGGAGCTGTTTTTT.

The V gene is TRBV23-1, the J gene TRBJ2-5, with unresolved D. TRBV23-1 belongs to the ORF category, with a function that is uncertain. The CDR3 spans 14 residues. V was clipped by 3 bases and J by 4 bases, with 12 bases between them. This chain's CDR3 is CASSHHKSRETQYF. The CDR3 nucleotides are TGCGCCAGCAGTCACCACAAATCCCGAGAGACCCAGTACTTC.

The chain combines TRBV7-2 with TRBJ2-7, with D possibly TRBD2 on 5 matching bases. There are 12 residues in the CDR3. V was trimmed by 4 bases and J by 4 bases, leaving 8 bases between them. The V gene's germline CDR1 is SGHTA and CDR2 FQGNSA. The CDR3 bases are TGTGCCAGCAGCTCCAGCGGTTACGAGCAGTACTTC. It specifies CASSSSGYEQYF.

The chain recombines TRBV6-1 with TRBJ2-7; D perhaps matches TRBD2 (6 bases). CDR3 size: 12 residues. Trimming cost V 10 bases and J 3 bases, with 13 bases left between them. Germline CDR1 and CDR2: MNHNS and SASEGT. The CDR3 DNA reads TGTGCCACCGGGGGTAGGGACTACGAGCAGTACTTC. It translates to CATGGRDYEQYF.

This rearrangement joins TRBV5-4 to TRBJ2-7; D is possibly TRBD1 (6 bases). Germline-derived CDR1 and CDR2 are SGHNT and YYREEE (reference sequence). The CDR3 runs 15 residues. Trimming removed 4 bases at V and 4 bases at J, with 18 bases between. The CDR3 spells CASSPTGRPLYEQYF. The CDR3 coding sequence is TGTGCCAGCAGCCCGACAGGCCGCCCCTTATACGAGCAGTACTTC. Filled out from reference TRBV5-4 and TRBJ2-7, the complete variable domain reads ETGVTQSPTHLIKTRGQQVTLRCSSQSGHNTVSWYQQALGQGPQFIFQYYREEENGRGNFPPRFSGLQFPNYSSELNVNALELDDSALYLCASSPTGRPLYEQYFGPGTRLTVT.

This clone was counted a few times. V gene TRBV18 combines with J gene TRBJ1-2; D uncertain. The V gene lost 6 bases and the J gene lost 6 bases, with 11 bases spanning the gap. The CDR3 sequence is 12 residues long. From germline, CDR1 is KGHSH and CDR2 LQKENI. CDR3 nucleotide sequence: TGTGCCAGCTCTTGTCGGACTAATGGCTACACCTTC. It translates to CASSCRTNGYTF.

The chain employs TRBV27 and TRBJ1-1; no clear D. Germline V lookup: CDR1 MNHEY, CDR2 SMNVEV (reference sequence). There are 14 residues in the CDR3. The V end lost 6 bases, the J end lost 1 base, and 12 bases lay between the germline ends. CDR3 sequence reads: CASSPRGENTEAFF. The CDR3 DNA reads TGTGCCAGCAGCCCTCGCGGGGAGAACACTGAAGCTTTCTTT.

This sequence joins TRBV5-4 and TRBJ2-5, with no clear D. V lost 1 base and J 2 bases, leaving 12 bases between the germline ends. The CDR3 spans 15 residues. Per the germline V gene, CDR1 is SGHNT and CDR2 is YYREEE (reference sequence). The DNA for the CDR3 is TGTGCCAGCAGCTTGCGGTTTGCCCTTCAAGAGACCCAGTACTTC. Translating it yields CASSLRFALQETQYF.

The rearrangement links TRBV4-3 to TRBJ2-1, with 7 bases that match TRBD2. Per the germline V gene, CDR1 is LGHNA and CDR2 is YSLEER. The CDR3 loop spans 14 amino acids. The V gene end was trimmed by 8 bases and the J gene end by 12 bases; junction bases not matched to a gene: 16. The CDR3 loop is CASAQGGSDHGQFF. In DNA form, the CDR3 reads TGCGCCAGCGCCCAGGGCGGGAGTGATCATGGGCAGTTCTTC.

The chain carries TRBV5-4 and TRBJ2-3; the D gene is possibly TRBD2 (6 bases). The CDR3 is 18 residues long. Trimming stripped 1 base from V and 1 base from J, with 19 bases between. CDR1 is SGHNT, CDR2 YYREEE, per germline (reference sequence). In DNA form, the CDR3 reads TGTGCCAGCAGCTTGACGAGGTCGTCCCGGGAGCGCACAGATACGCAGTATTTT. Translating gives CASSLTRSSRERTDTQYF.